This T cell receptor beta chain was profiled in a study of cytomegalovirus exposure and HLA in healthy donors. This PCR relied on a set of 60 Vbeta primers and 13 Jbeta primers. Profiling relied on immunoSEQ multiplex PCR, and the TCRdb table lists in-frame clones only, not all of them. The sample includes some 140,000 clones, approximately 79% of them seen just once. The germline V gene encodes CDR1 SGDLS and CDR2 YYNGEE. Trimming removed 0 bases from V and 3 bases from J, with 10 bases in between. CDR3 length: 15 residues. This receptor was obtained from a woman between 50 and 59 years old in good health and CMV-seropositive. The sample comprised PBMCs. This chain links TRBV9 with TRBJ1-3, with D unresolved. CDR3 sequence (DNA): TGTGCCAGCAGCGTAGGGGCAGGCTTTGGAAACACCATATATTTT. Translation gives CASSVGAGFGNTIYF.